Below are 9 T cell receptor beta chains sequenced from a single sample in a study of Graves' ophthalmopathy and Graves' hyperthyroidism (dated by TCRdb to 2017 to 2018). Data came from an Illumina HiSeq 2000. For repertoire sequencing, TCR beta CDR3 regions were amplified from RNA transcripts. A first-round RT-PCR used HTBI primers with the Qiagen OneStep RT-PCR kit, followed by a second-round multiplex PCR, size selection and purification. Clones were called with MiXCR by TCRdb after fastp trimmed the public reads at Q25, and only in-frame beta chains were retained. Under each unique CDR3 protein, matching rows form one entry showing the most common genes and DNA. The sample includes more than 1,000,000 distinct CDR3 sequences, with about two fifths observed a single time. The ten largest account for around 10% of the sample. The sequenced material came from peripheral blood or thyroid tissue (not recorded which). The receptor set was obtained from an adult man with Graves' hyperthyroidism.

Only a few counts were recorded for this clonotype. The rearrangement links TRBV2 to TRBJ2-5, with 8 bases aligning to TRBD1. Trimming cost V 9 bases and J 2 bases; bases outside gene matches: 8. Germline CDR1 SNHLY, CDR2 FYNNEI. The CDR3 length is 14 residues. The CDR3 loop reads CASTSRDRQETQYF. The CDR3 DNA is TGTGCCAGTACCTCCCGGGACAGGCAAGAGACCCAGTACTTC.

This clonotype was recorded many times. V usage is TRBV20-1 and J usage is TRBJ2-5, with TRBD1 identical over 8 bases. The CDR3 is made up of 15 amino acids. Germline V gives CDR1 DFQATT, CDR2 SNEGSKA (reference sequence). Trimming cost V 0 bases and J 5 bases; bases outside gene matches: 8. CDR3 in amino acids: CSARDLGRGRETQYF. The CDR3 DNA reads as TGCAGTGCTAGAGATCTTGGCAGGGGGCGGGAGACCCAGTACTTC.

This clonotype was counted ten times or more. The J gene is TRBJ1-5, the V gene TRBV7-8; D gene uncertain. The CDR3 contains 15 residues. V was clipped by 3 bases and J by 2 bases, with 11 bases between them. From germline, CDR1 is SGHVS and CDR2 FQNEAQ. In DNA, the CDR3 is TGTGCCAGCAGCTTGACTGACCAGGGCAATCAGCCCCAGCATTTT. This encodes CASSLTDQGNQPQHF.

The chain couples TRBV7-6 to TRBJ2-5; TRBD2 matches at 8 bases. The CDR3 sequence is 17 residues long. Per germline, CDR1 SGHVS and CDR2 FNYEAQ. Trimming cost V 7 bases and J 2 bases; bases outside gene matches: 15. CDR3 in amino acids: CASTLRGGRNIQETQYF. DNA for the CDR3: TGTGCCAGCACCCTCCGGGGCGGGAGGAATATACAAGAGACCCAGTACTTC. Full variable domain (rest looked up from reference TRBV7-6 and TRBJ2-5): GAGVSQSPRYKVTKRGQDVALRCDPISGHVSLYWYRQALGQGPEFLTYFNYEAQQDKSGLPNDRFSAERPEGSISTLTIQRTEQRDSAMYRCASTLRGGRNIQETQYFGPGTRLLVL.

A few counts support this clonotype. V and J are TRBV4-1 and TRBJ2-7, with a possible D match to TRBD2 (6 bases). Trimming cost V 2 bases and J 2 bases, with 10 bases left between them. CDR1 and CDR2 from the germline V gene are MGHRA and YSYEKL. This CDR3 has 14 amino acids. CDR3 in DNA: TGCGCCAGCAGCCAAACAACGGGGGCCTACGAGCAGTACTTC. Its protein is CASSQTTGAYEQYF.

The chain links TRBV18 to TRBJ2-7; maybe TRBD2 (5 bases). This CDR3 comprises 13 residues. Between the trimmed V and J ends, which lost 4 bases and 4 bases, there was a span of 11 bases. CDR1 is KGHSH and CDR2 is LQKENI in the germline V gene. CDR3 region: CASSQRELYEQYF. CDR3 coding DNA: TGTGCCAGCTCACAAAGGGAGCTATACGAGCAGTACTTC.

With respect to this clonotype: A much larger clone is a single base away; this may be a read error. The chain couples TRBV10-3 to TRBJ1-1; the D is unclear. V was clipped by 5 bases and J by 2 bases, with 9 bases between them. The CDR3 sequence is 13 residues long. From germline, CDR1 is ENHRY and CDR2 SYGVKD. Written as DNA, the CDR3 is TGTGCCATCAGTCAGGCAGCTAACACTGAAGCTTTCTTT. Translated: CAISQAANTEAFF.

This clonotype was seen ten or more times. The chain recombines TRBV5-8 with TRBJ2-7; the D is unclear. Trimming removed 1 base from V and 4 bases from J, with 15 bases in between. The CDR3 has 15 residues. Per germline, CDR1 SGHTS and CDR2 YDEGEE. CDR3 loop: CASSLSSSTSYEQYF. CDR3 DNA: TGTGCCAGCAGCTTGAGCTCGAGTACCTCATACGAGCAGTACTTC.

This clonotype appeared many times. The chain couples TRBV20-1 to TRBJ1-6; 7 bases are a match to TRBD1. The CDR3 is 15 amino acids. J was trimmed by 6 bases and V by 1 base; bases with no gene match: 6. Germline loops: CDR1 DFQATT, CDR2 SNEGSKA (reference sequence). CDR3: CSARGARGSNSPLHF. In DNA form, the CDR3 reads TGCAGTGCTAGAGGAGCCAGGGGGTCTAATTCACCCCTCCACTTT.